This T cell receptor beta chain was retrieved from a study of blood T cell repertoires in COVID-19. Overall study context: Spain, Italy and the United States supplied samples that represented acute and convalescent COVID-19.

Germline CDR1 is SQVTM and CDR2 is ANQGSEA. The CDR3 is 14 residues long. The V end lost 3 bases, the J end lost 5 bases, and 13 bases lay between the germline ends. TCRdb's copy holds only in-frame clones and misses some; the assay was immunoSEQ multiplex PCR. The sample consists of tens of thousands of clones, approximately 80% of them appearing once. The chain is built from TRBV29-1 and TRBJ2-2; maybe TRBD2 (5 bases). The sample was peripheral blood. The sequence was collected from a human donor in a cohort sampled during active COVID-19. CDR3 region: CSVEVGGGTGELFF. The CDR3 nucleotides are TGCAGCGTTGAGGTCGGAGGCGGGACCGGGGAGCTGTTTTTT.